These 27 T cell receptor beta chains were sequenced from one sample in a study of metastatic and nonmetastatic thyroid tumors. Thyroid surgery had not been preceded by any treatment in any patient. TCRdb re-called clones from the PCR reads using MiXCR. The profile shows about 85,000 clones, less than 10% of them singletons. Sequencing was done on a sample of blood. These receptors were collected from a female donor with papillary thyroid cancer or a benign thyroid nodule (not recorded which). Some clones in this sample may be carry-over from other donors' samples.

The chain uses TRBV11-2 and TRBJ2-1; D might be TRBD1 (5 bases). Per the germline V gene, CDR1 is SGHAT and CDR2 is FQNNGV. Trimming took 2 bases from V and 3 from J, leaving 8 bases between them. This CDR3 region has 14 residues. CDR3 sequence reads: CASSLKRGYNEQFF. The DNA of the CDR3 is TGTGCCAGCAGCTTAAAAAGGGGCTACAATGAGCAGTTCTTC. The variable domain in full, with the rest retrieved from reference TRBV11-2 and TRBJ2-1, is EAGVAQSPRYKIIEKRQSVAFWCNPISGHATLYWYQQILGQGPKLLIQFQNNGVVDDSQLPKDRFSAERLKGVDSTLKIQPAKLEDSAVYLCASSLKRGYNEQFFGPGTRLTVL.

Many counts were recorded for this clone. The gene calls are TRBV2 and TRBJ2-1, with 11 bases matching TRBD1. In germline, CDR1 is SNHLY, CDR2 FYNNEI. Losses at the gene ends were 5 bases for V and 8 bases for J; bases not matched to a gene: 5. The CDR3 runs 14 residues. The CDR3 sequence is CASSRDRGIHEQFF. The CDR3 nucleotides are TGTGCCAGCAGTCGGGACAGGGGGATTCATGAGCAGTTCTTC.

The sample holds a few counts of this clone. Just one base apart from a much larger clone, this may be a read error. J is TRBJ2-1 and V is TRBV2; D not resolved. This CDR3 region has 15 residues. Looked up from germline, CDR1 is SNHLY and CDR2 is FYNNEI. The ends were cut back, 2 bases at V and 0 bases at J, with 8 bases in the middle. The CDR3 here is CASSETGGSYNEQFF. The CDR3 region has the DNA TGTGCCAGCAGTGAAACCGGTGGCTCCTACAATGAGCAGTTCTTC.

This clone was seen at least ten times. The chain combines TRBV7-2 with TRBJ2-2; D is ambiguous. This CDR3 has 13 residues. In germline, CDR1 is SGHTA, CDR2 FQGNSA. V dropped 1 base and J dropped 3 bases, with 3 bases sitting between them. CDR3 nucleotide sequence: TGTGCCAGCAGCTTAGTTTACACCGGGGAGCTGTTTTTT. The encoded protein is CASSLVYTGELFF.

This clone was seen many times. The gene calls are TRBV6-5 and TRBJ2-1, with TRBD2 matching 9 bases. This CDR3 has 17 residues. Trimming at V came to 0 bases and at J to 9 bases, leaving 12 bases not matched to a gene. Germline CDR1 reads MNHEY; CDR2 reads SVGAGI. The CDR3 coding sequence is TGTGCCAGCAGTTACTCGACGTGGGCGGGGGGGCGCCCTGAGCAGTTCTTC. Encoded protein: CASSYSTWAGGRPEQFF.

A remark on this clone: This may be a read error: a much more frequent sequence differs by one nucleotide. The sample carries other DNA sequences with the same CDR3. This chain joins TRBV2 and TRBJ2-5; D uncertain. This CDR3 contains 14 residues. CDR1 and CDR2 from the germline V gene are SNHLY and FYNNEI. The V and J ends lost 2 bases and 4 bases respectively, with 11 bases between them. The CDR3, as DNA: TGTGCCAGCAGTGAATCGGCTGCACGAGAGACCCAGTACTTC. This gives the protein CASSESAARETQYF.

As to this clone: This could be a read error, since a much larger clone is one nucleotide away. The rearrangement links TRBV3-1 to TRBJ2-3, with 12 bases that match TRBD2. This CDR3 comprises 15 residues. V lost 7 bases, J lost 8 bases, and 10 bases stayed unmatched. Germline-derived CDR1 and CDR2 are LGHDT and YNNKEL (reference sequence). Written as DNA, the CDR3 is TGTGCCAGCACACGACTAGCGGGGGTCTCAGGTACGCAGTATTTT. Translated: CASTRLAGVSGTQYF.

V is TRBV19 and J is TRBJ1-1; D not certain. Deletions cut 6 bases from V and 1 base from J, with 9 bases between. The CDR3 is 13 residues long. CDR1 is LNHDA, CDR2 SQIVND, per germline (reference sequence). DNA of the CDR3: TGTGCCAGTAGCCGTCCAGAGAACACTGAAGCTTTCTTT. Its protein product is CASSRPENTEAFF. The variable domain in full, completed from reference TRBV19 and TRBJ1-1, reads DGGITQSPKYLFRKEGQNVTLSCEQNLNHDAMYWYRQDPGQGLRLIYYSQIVNDFQKGDIAEGYSVSREKKESFPLTVTSAQKNPTAFYLCASSRPENTEAFFGQGTRLTVV.

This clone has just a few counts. The chain's CDR3 is CASSFSSGGKDEKLFF. In DNA form, the CDR3 reads TGTGCCAGCAGCTTCTCCTCTGGGGGCAAGGATGAAAAACTGTTTTTT. The J gene is TRBJ1-4, the V gene TRBV28; D might be TRBD1 (6 bases). This CDR3 contains 16 residues. CDR1 is MDHEN and CDR2 is SYDVKM in the germline V gene. V shed 6 bases and J shed 6 bases, with 20 bases lying between them.

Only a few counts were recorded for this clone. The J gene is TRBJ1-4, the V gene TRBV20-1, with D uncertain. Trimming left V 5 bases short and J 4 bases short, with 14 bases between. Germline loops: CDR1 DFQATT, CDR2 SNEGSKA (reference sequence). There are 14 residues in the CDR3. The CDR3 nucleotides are TGCAGTGCTCTAAGACAAGGATATAATGAAAAACTGTTTTTT. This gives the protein CSALRQGYNEKLFF.

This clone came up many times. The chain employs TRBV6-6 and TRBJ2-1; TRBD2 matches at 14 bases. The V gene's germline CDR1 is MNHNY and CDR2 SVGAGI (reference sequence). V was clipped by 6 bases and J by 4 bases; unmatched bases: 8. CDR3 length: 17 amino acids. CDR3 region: CASSHRTSGGRYNEQFF. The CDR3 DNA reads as TGTGCCAGCAGCCACCGGACTAGCGGGGGGAGATACAATGAGCAGTTCTTC.

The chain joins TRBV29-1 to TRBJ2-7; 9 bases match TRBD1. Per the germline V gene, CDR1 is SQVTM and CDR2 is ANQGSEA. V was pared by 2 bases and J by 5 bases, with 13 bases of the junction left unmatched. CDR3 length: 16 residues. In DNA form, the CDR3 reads TGCAGCGTTGAAATCGCGGACAGGGGCTCCGACGACGAGCAGTACTTC. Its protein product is CSVEIADRGSDDEQYF.

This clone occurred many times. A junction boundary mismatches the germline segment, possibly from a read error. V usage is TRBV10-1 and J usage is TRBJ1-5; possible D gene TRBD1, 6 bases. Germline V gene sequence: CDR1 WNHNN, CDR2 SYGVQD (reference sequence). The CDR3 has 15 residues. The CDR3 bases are TGCGCCAGCAGTGATGGACCCCAGGGGAATCATCCCCAGCATTTT. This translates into CASSDGPQGNHPQHF.

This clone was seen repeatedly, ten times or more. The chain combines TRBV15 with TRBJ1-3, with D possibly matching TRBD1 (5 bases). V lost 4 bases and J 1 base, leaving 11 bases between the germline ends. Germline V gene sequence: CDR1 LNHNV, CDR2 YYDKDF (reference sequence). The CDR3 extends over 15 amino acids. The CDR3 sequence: CATSTLTGSGNTIYF. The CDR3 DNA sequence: TGTGCCACCAGCACCCTAACAGGTTCTGGAAACACCATATATTTT.

The CDR3, as DNA: TGTGCCAGCTCACGCGACAGGACATATGGCTACACCTTC. Protein product: CASSRDRTYGYTF. The chain joins TRBV18 to TRBJ1-2, with a weak D call TRBD1 (6 bases). The CDR3 sequence is 13 residues long. With 4 bases removed from V and 5 bases from J, the gap between germline ends came to 11 bases. Germline lookup yields CDR1 KGHSH and CDR2 LQKENI.

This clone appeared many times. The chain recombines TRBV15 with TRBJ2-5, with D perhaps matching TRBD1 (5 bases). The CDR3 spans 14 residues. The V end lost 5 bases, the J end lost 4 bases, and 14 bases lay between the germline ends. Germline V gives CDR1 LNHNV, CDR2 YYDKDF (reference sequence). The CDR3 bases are TGTGCCACCAGCGGTAGGGGTGGGGCAGAGACCCAGTACTTC. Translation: CATSGRGGAETQYF. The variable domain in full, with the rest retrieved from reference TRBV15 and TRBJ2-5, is DAMVIQNPRYQVTQFGKPVTLSCSQTLNHNVMYWYQQKSSQAPKLLFHYYDKDFNNEADTPDNFQSRRPNTSFCFLDIRSPGLGDTAMYLCATSGRGGAETQYFGPGTRLLVL.

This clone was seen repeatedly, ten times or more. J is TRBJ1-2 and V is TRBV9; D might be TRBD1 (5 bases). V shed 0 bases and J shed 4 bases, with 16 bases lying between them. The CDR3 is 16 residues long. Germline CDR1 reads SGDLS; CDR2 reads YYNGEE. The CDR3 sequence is CASSVAPQGMGYGYTF. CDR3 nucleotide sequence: TGTGCCAGCAGCGTAGCTCCCCAGGGAATGGGCTATGGCTACACCTTC.

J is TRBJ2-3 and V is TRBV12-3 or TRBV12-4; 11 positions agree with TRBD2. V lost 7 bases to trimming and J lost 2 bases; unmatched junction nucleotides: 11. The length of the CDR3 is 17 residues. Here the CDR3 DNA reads TGTGCCAGCACCTCCCCGACTAGCGGGGTATTCACAGATACGCAGTATTTT. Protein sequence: CASTSPTSGVFTDTQYF.

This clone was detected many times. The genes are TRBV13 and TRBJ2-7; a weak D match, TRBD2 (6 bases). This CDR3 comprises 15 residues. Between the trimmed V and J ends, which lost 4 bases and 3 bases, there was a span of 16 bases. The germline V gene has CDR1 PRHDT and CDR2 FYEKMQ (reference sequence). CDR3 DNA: TGTGCCAGCAGCTCCCCCGATGCGGGGTACTACGAGCAGTACTTC. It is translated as CASSSPDAGYYEQYF.

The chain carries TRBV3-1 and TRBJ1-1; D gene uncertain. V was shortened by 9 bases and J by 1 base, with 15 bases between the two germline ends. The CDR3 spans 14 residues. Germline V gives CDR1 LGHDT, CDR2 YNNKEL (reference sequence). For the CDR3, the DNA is TGTGCCAGTAGTAGGACGCAAAAGAACACTGAAGCTTTCTTT. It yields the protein CASSRTQKNTEAFF.

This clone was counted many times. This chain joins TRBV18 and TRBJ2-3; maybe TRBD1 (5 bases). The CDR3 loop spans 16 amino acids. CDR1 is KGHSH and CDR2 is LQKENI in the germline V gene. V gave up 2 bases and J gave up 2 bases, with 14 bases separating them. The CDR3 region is CASSPSQGGTTDTQYF. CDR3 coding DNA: TGTGCCAGCTCACCATCCCAGGGTGGCACCACAGATACGCAGTATTTT. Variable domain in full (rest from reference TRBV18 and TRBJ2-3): NAGVMQNPRHLVRRRGQEARLRCSPMKGHSHVYWYRQLPEEGLKFMVYLQKENIIDESGMPKERFSAEFPKEGPSILRIQQVVRGDSAAYFCASSPSQGGTTDTQYFGPGTRLTVL.

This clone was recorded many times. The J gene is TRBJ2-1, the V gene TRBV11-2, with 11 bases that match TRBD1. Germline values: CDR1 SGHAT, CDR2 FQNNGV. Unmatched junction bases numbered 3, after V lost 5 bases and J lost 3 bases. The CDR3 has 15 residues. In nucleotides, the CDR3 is TGTGCCAGCAGCGAGGGACAGGGGGACTACAATGAGCAGTTCTTC. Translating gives CASSEGQGDYNEQFF.

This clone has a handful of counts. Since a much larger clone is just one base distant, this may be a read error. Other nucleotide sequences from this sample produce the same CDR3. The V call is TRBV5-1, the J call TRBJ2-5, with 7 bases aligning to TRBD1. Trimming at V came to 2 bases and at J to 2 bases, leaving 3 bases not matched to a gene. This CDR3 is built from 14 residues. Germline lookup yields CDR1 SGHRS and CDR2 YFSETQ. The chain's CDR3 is CASSFRQGQETQYF. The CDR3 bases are TGCGCCAGCAGCTTTAGACAGGGTCAAGAGACCCAGTACTTC.

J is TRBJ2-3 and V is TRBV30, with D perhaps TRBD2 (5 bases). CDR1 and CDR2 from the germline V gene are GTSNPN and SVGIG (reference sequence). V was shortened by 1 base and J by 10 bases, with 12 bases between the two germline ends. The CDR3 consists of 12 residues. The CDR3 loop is CAWSGAVGAQYF. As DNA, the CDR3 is TGTGCCTGGAGTGGGGCAGTCGGGGCGCAGTATTTT.

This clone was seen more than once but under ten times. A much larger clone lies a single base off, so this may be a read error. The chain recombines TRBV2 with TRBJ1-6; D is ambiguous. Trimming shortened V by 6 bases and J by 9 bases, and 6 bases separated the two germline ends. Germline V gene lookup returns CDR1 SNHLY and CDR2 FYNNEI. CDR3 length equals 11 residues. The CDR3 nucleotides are TGTGCCAGCAGGGGGTCTTCACCCCTCCACTTT. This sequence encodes CASRGSSPLHF.

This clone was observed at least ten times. This CDR3 reads CASSLDETQYF. CDR3 DNA sequence: TGTGCCAGCAGCTTAGATGAGACCCAGTACTTC. The chain employs TRBV7-6 and TRBJ2-5; D is undetermined. The CDR3 sequence is 11 residues long. Germline loops: CDR1 SGHVS, CDR2 FNYEAQ. Between the trimmed V and J ends, which lost 1 base and 5 bases, there was a span of 2 bases.

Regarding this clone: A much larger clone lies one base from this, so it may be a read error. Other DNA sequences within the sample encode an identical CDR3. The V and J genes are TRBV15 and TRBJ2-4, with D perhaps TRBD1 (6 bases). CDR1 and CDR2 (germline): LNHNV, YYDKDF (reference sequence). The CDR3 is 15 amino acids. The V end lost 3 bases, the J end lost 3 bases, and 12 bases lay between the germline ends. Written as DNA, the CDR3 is TGTGCCACCAGCAGTATAACAGGGATCAAAAACATTCAGTACTTC. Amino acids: CATSSITGIKNIQYF.